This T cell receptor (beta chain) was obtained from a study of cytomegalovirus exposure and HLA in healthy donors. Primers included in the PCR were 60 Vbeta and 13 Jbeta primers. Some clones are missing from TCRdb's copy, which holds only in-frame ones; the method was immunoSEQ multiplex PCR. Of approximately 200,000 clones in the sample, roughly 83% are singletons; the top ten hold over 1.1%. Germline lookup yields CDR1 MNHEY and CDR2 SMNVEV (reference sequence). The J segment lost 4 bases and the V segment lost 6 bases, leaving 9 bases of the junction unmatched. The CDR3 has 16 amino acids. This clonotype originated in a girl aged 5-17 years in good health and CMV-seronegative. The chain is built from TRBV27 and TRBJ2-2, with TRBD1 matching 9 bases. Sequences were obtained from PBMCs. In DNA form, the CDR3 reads TGTGCCAGCAGGATACAGGGGGCGATCATCACCGGGGAGCTGTTTTTT. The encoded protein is CASRIQGAIITGELFF.